The rows below give T cell receptor beta chains drawn from one sample of a study of regulatory T cells in long-lasting Graves disease. TCRdb processed the multiplex PCR reads anew with MiXCR; each CDR3 protein has one entry. The repertoire holds hundreds of thousands of distinct CDR3 sequences, roughly 16% seen once, with around a sixth in the top ten. The same data also went into a second study, on T cells in Graves' hyperthyroidism and ophthalmopathy.

The sequencing used peripheral blood mononuclear cells (PBMCs), collected at new diagnosis, from a patient treated with antithyroid drugs. The receptors were sampled from a woman aged 25 to 39 with Graves disease. The CDR3 runs from the conserved cysteine through the conserved F or W. The order of the fields is clone size, CDR3 length, D gene, J gene, V gene, CDR3 protein, CDR3 DNA. The D gene is left open where the match is weak. Rows give clone size only sometimes, using once, few, many, or a class for an expanded clone.

>NA|12|NA|TRBJ1-3|TRBV28
CASSDRRNTIYF
TGTGCCAGCAGTGACAGGAGAAACACCATATATTTT
>few|14|TRBD1|TRBJ2-7|TRBV5-1
CASSFGQGINEQYF
TGCGCCAGCAGCTTTGGACAGGGAATCAACGAGCAGTACTTC
>few|13|NA|TRBJ2-7|TRBV5-4
CASGGRDSYEQYF
TGTGCCAGCGGGGGGCGAGACTCCTACGAGCAGTACTTC
>NA|17|TRBD2|TRBJ2-3|TRBV7-8
CASSPLAGGDSTDTQYF
TGTGCCAGCAGCCCCCTAGCGGGAGGAGATAGCACAGATACGCAGTATTTT
>few|16|NA|TRBJ2-7|TRBV18
CASSPALLVGPYEQYF
TGTGCCAGCTCACCAGCCCTACTAGTGGGGCCATACGAGCAGTACTTC
>NA|22|TRBD2|TRBJ2-3|TRBV7-9
CASSSQAGTSEFYHTSTDTQYF
TGTGCCAGCAGCTCGCAGGCCGGGACTAGCGAATTTTATCACACTAGCACAGATACGCAGTATTTT
>many|15|TRBD1|TRBJ1-1|TRBV28
CASRAPTGVVTEAFF
TGTGCCAGCAGAGCCCCGACAGGGGTCGTCACTGAAGCTTTCTTT
>few|16|TRBD2|TRBJ2-3|TRBV6-2/TRBV6-3
CASSSGLAGVPDTQYF
TGTGCCAGCAGTTCCGGACTAGCGGGAGTTCCGGATACGCAGTATTTT
>NA|16|NA|TRBJ1-4|TRBV20-1
CSANRRPKGINEKLFF
TGCAGTGCCAACCGACGCCCAAAGGGGATCAATGAAAAACTGTTTTTT
>NA|15|TRBD2|TRBJ2-3|TRBV5-1
CASSRGGSVPDTQYF
TGCGCCAGCAGCAGGGGCGGGAGCGTCCCAGATACGCAGTATTTT
>NA|14|NA|TRBJ2-3|TRBV5-1
CASSLGHNTDTQYF
TGCGCCAGCAGCTTGGGACACAACACAGATACGCAGTATTTT
>many|17|NA|TRBJ2-2|TRBV28
CASSLELDDLVSGELFF
TGTGCCAGCAGTTTAGAGCTAGATGATCTTGTTAGCGGGGAGCTGTTTTTT
>many|16|NA|TRBJ2-7|TRBV7-2
CASSPLRLVQNYEQYF
TGTGCCAGCAGCCCCCTCAGGCTAGTACAGAATTACGAGCAGTACTTC
>few|18|TRBD2|TRBJ2-3|TRBV9
CASSGQLTSGVSTDTQYF
TGTGCCAGCAGCGGACAACTTACTAGCGGAGTAAGCACAGATACGCAGTATTTT
>NA|16|TRBD2|TRBJ2-1|TRBV9
CASSLETSGRINEQFF
TGTGCCAGCAGCTTGGAAACTAGCGGGAGGATCAATGAGCAGTTCTTC
>many|12|NA|TRBJ1-1|TRBV7-3
CASGHGGTEAFF
TGTGCCAGCGGCCACGGGGGCACTGAAGCTTTCTTT
>few|16|NA|TRBJ2-7|TRBV7-3
CASSSDGGAPVKEQYF
TGTGCCAGCAGCTCCGATGGCGGGGCGCCCGTCAAAGAGCAGTACTTC
>few|15|TRBD2|TRBJ2-7|TRBV24-1
CATSDPRTSKYEQYF
TGTGCCACCAGTGATCCCAGGACTAGCAAGTACGAGCAGTACTTC
>NA|16|TRBD1|TRBJ1-2|TRBV2
CATHISAGQGPFGYTF
TGTGCCACCCACATATCCGCGGGACAGGGGCCGTTTGGCTACACCTTC
>NA|14|NA|TRBJ2-7|TRBV6-1
CASRPGTLQTEQYF
TGTGCCAGCCGCCCCGGGACTTTACAAACCGAGCAGTACTTC
>many|14|NA|TRBJ1-1|TRBV11-3
CASSLDATATEAFF
TGTGCCAGCAGCTTAGATGCGACAGCTACCGAAGCTTTCTTT
>many|15|NA|TRBJ1-1|TRBV20-1
CSAKEGTVMNTEAFF
TGCAGTGCCAAGGAGGGGACGGTCATGAACACTGAAGCTTTCTTT
>many|15|NA|TRBJ2-5|TRBV7-9
CASSLGIGGRETQYF
TGTGCCAGCAGCTTAGGGATAGGAGGGCGAGAGACCCAGTACTTC
>once|15|NA|TRBJ2-5|TRBV28
CASSFNEALKSAQYF
TGTGCCAGCAGTTTTAATGAGGCCCTGAAGTCGGCCCAGTACTTC
>NA|17|NA|TRBJ2-7|TRBV11-2
CASSPPVGDGKFYEQYF
TGTGCCAGCAGCCCCCCCGTTGGGGACGGAAAATTCTACGAGCAGTACTTC
>few|13|NA|TRBJ1-4|TRBV7-3
CASSLEKGEKLFF
TGTGCCAGCAGCTTAGAAAAAGGGGAAAAACTGTTTTTT
>NA|17|NA|TRBJ1-2|TRBV20-1
CSAKPPLGVLNYDGYTF
TGCAGTGCTAAACCCCCTTTAGGGGTCCTCAACTATGATGGCTACACCTTC
>many|14|NA|TRBJ2-3|TRBV11-3
CASSLARVADTQYF
TGTGCCAGCAGCTTAGCCAGGGTAGCGGATACGCAGTATTTT
>many|15|NA|TRBJ1-5|TRBV28
CASSLLGNSNQPQHF
TGTGCCAGCAGTTTATTGGGAAATAGCAATCAGCCCCAGCATTTT
>NA|16|TRBD2|TRBJ2-1|TRBV29-1
CSVCLIGTSGRYEQFF
TGCAGCGTCTGTTTGATCGGGACTAGCGGGAGGTATGAGCAGTTCTTC
>many|14|TRBD1|TRBJ2-1|TRBV6-1
CASSPLGQYNEQFF
TGTGCCAGCAGTCCCCTGGGACAGTACAATGAGCAGTTCTTC
>many|18|TRBD2|TRBJ2-1|TRBV7-2
CASSLRFGAGGPYNEQFF
TGTGCCAGCAGCTTACGGTTTGGTGCGGGAGGGCCCTACAATGAGCAGTTCTTC
>NA|15|TRBD1|TRBJ1-1|TRBV27
CASRNTGAGLAEAFF
TGTGCCAGCAGAAACACAGGGGCGGGTTTGGCTGAAGCTTTCTTT
>many|18|TRBD1|TRBJ2-3|TRBV7-8
CASSLLLRTGGSPDTQYF
TGTGCCAGCAGCTTACTTCTACGGACAGGGGGCTCCCCAGATACGCAGTATTTT
>few|14|TRBD2|TRBJ2-3|TRBV20-1
CSAQTSGNTDTQYF
TGCAGTGCTCAGACTAGCGGGAACACAGATACGCAGTATTTT
>few|14|TRBD1|TRBJ1-2|TRBV14
CASGTGPDNYGYTF
TGTGCCAGCGGGACAGGACCTGATAACTATGGCTACACCTTC
>many|17|TRBD2|TRBJ2-2|TRBV2
CASSEAPGGRGTGELFF
TGTGCCAGCAGTGAAGCGCCGGGCGGGAGAGGAACCGGGGAGCTGTTTTTT
>NA|16|NA|TRBJ2-3|TRBV7-9
CASSPPAGPSTDTQYF
TGTGCCAGCAGCCCCCCGGCAGGGCCAAGCACAGATACGCAGTATTTT
>NA|17|NA|TRBJ1-6|TRBV30
CAWTGAGEIPGNSPLHF
TGTGCCTGGACAGGCGCAGGGGAAATACCGGGTAATTCACCCCTCCACTTT
>few|16|TRBD1|TRBJ1-4|TRBV19
CASRLEPGQLNEKLFF
TGTGCCAGTAGGCTAGAACCGGGACAGCTGAATGAAAAACTGTTTTTT
>many|12|NA|TRBJ1-5|TRBV24-1
CATSDPDRKLHF
TGTGCCACCAGTGACCCGGACAGAAAGCTGCATTTT
>many|11|NA|TRBJ2-1|TRBV20-1
CSAAPAVEQFF
TGCAGTGCTGCCCCTGCGGTTGAGCAGTTCTTC
>few|15|NA|TRBJ1-3|TRBV3-1
CASSQVAGAGNTIYF
TGTGCCAGCAGCCAAGTTGCAGGGGCCGGAAACACCATATATTTT
>NA|14|NA|TRBJ2-7|TRBV28
CASSLGRAPYEQYF
TGTGCCAGCAGTTTAGGTCGGGCGCCCTACGAGCAGTACTTC
>many|15|TRBD1|TRBJ1-2|TRBV12-3/TRBV12-4
CASSSYFRGGDGYTF
TGTGCCAGCAGTTCCTATTTTCGAGGGGGCGATGGCTACACCTTC
>few|19|TRBD2|TRBJ2-4|TRBV6-1
CASSNPIQLREGLKNIQYF
TGTGCCAGCAGTAACCCAATTCAGTTGCGGGAGGGCCTCAAAAACATTCAGTACTTC
>NA|15|TRBD2|TRBJ2-3|TRBV19
CASSLAGAGPDTQYF
TGTGCTAGTAGCCTAGCGGGGGCCGGCCCAGATACGCAGTATTTT
>NA|16|TRBD2|TRBJ2-1|TRBV2
CASSKPGLAGGPEQFF
TGTGCCAGTAGTAAACCGGGACTAGCGGGAGGCCCAGAGCAGTTCTTC
>NA|11|NA|TRBJ2-7|TRBV27
CASRSGHEQYF
TGTGCCAGCAGGTCGGGCCACGAGCAGTACTTC
>many|10|NA|TRBJ1-2|TRBV2
CASWGYGYTF
TGTGCCAGCTGGGGCTATGGCTACACCTTC
>many|12|NA|TRBJ1-1|TRBV24-1
CATSDGGIEAFF
TGTGCCACCAGTGATGGGGGTATTGAAGCTTTCTTT
>few|14|NA|TRBJ1-1|TRBV5-1
CASSLAAGAHQAFF
TGCGCCAGCAGCTTGGCCGCAGGGGCTCACCAAGCTTTCTTT
>few|13|NA|TRBJ2-5|TRBV28
CASTRVGGETQYF
TGTGCCAGCACCCGAGTGGGGGGAGAGACCCAGTACTTC